This entry lists 21 T cell receptor beta chains sequenced from one sample in a study of cytomegalovirus exposure and HLA in healthy donors. The study ran its PCR with 60 Vbeta and 13 Jbeta primers. Profiling relied on immunoSEQ multiplex PCR, and the TCRdb table lists in-frame clones only, not all of them. The sample holds some 70,000 clones, roughly four fifths seen once. Sequencing used PBMCs. The receptor source for this set is a man in his fifties in good health and CMV-seronegative.

CDR3 DNA sequence: TGTGCCAGCAGTGACTCGATTAGCGGCTACAATGAGCAGTTCTTC. This sequence encodes CASSDSISGYNEQFF. The chain combines TRBV6-4 with TRBJ2-1; the D gene is possibly TRBD2 (6 bases). Trimming removed 0 bases at V and 3 bases at J, with 9 bases between. The CDR3 is 15 residues long. Germline V gene lookup returns CDR1 MRHNA and CDR2 SNTAGT.

CDR3 loop: CASSYSGTESGNTIYF. For the CDR3, the DNA is TGTGCCAGCAGTTACTCCGGGACAGAATCGGGAAACACCATATATTTT. This chain uses TRBV6-5 with TRBJ1-3, with 7 bases matching TRBD1. CDR3 length: 16 residues. CDR1 is MNHEY, CDR2 SVGAGI, per germline. J lost 4 bases, V lost 0 bases, and 6 bases had no gene match.

The chain has TRBV7-2 and TRBJ2-7, with a possible D match to TRBD1 (5 bases). Trimming left V 1 base short and J 6 bases short, with 10 bases between. The germline V gene has CDR1 SGHTA and CDR2 FQGNSA. The CDR3 is 13 residues long. The DNA of the CDR3 is TGTGCCAGCAGCTTAGAAAGACAGACCGAGCAGTACTTC. Protein sequence: CASSLERQTEQYF.

V and J are TRBV5-1 and TRBJ2-7, with TRBD2 as a possible D gene (5 bases). V lost 0 bases and J lost 2, with 12 bases in between. Germline CDR1 is SGHRS and CDR2 is YFSETQ. CDR3 size: 15 residues. The chain's CDR3 is CASSLGPPGTYEQYF. For the CDR3, the DNA is TGCGCCAGCAGCTTGGGTCCCCCGGGGACCTACGAGCAGTACTTC.

This chain joins TRBV10-3 and TRBJ2-2, with 10 bases lining up with TRBD1. V gave up 6 bases and J gave up 5 bases; unmatched junction bases: 6. The CDR3 is 15 residues long. Germline values: CDR1 ENHRY, CDR2 SYGVKD. The CDR3 loop is CAIRAGTGETGELFF. DNA of the CDR3: TGTGCCATCAGGGCCGGGACAGGGGAAACCGGGGAGCTGTTTTTT.

This sequence joins TRBV20-1 and TRBJ1-1; D gene uncertain. CDR3 length: 10 amino acids. CDR1 and CDR2 (germline): DFQATT, SNEGSKA (reference sequence). The V end was cut by 4 bases, the J end by 7 bases, with 7 bases between. DNA of the CDR3: TGCAGTGCTACAAGAGGTGAAGCTTTCTTT. It specifies CSATRGEAFF.

The chain uses TRBV28 and TRBJ1-1; perhaps TRBD1 as D (6 bases). Between the trimmed V and J ends, which lost 2 bases and 1 base, there was a span of 8 bases. This CDR3 has 14 amino acids. The V gene's germline CDR1 is MDHEN and CDR2 SYDVKM. CDR3 loop: CASSLVQGNTEAFF. CDR3 DNA: TGTGCCAGCAGTTTAGTACAGGGGAACACTGAAGCTTTCTTT.

The rearrangement links TRBV5-1 to TRBJ2-7; TRBD1 might be the D (6 bases). V lost 4 bases and J 3 bases, leaving 11 bases between the germline ends. Germline V CDR1 and CDR2: SGHRS, YFSETQ. This CDR3 is 13 amino acids long. CDR3 protein: CASSQGLFYEQYF. The CDR3 DNA sequence: TGCGCCAGCAGCCAGGGGTTATTCTACGAGCAGTACTTC.

This clone turned up a few times. The chain recombines TRBV19 with TRBJ1-5; the D is unclear. The CDR3 length is 15 residues. Deletions cut 3 bases from V and 0 bases from J, with 9 bases between. Germline-derived CDR1 and CDR2 are LNHDA and SQIVND (reference sequence). The CDR3 bases are TGTGCCAGTAGTATCGCGGCCAGTAGCAATCAGCCCCAGCATTTT. It is translated as CASSIAASSNQPQHF.

This clone has a single count. V gene TRBV5-1 combines with J gene TRBJ2-2, with D hard to call. Trimming shortened V by 4 bases and J by 2 bases, and 15 bases separated the two germline ends. The length of the CDR3 is 16 residues. CDR1 and CDR2 (germline): SGHRS, YFSETQ. The CDR3 sequence: CASSPELQYNTGELFF. The CDR3 DNA reads TGCGCCAGCAGCCCCGAGTTACAGTACAACACCGGGGAGCTGTTTTTT.

This clone was recorded a few times. V usage is TRBV7-9 and J usage is TRBJ2-7; the D gene is possibly TRBD1 (5 bases). The CDR3 loop spans 15 amino acids. Germline V CDR1 and CDR2: SEHNR, FQNEAQ (reference sequence). With 6 bases removed from V and 2 bases from J, the gap between germline ends came to 17 bases. The CDR3 sequence is CASSAPEKGTYEQYF. The DNA of the CDR3 is TGTGCCAGCAGTGCCCCTGAAAAGGGGACCTACGAGCAGTACTTC. Drawing the rest from reference TRBV7-9 and TRBJ2-7, the complete variable domain is DTGVSQNPRHKITKRGQNVTFRCDPISEHNRLYWYRQTLGQGPEFLTYFQNEAQLEKSRLLSDRFSAERPKGSFSTLEIQRTEQGDSAMYLCASSAPEKGTYEQYFGPGTRLTVT.

The chain joins TRBV28 to TRBJ2-3; 7 bases are shared with TRBD1. V was pared by 3 bases and J by 0 bases, with 3 bases of the junction left unmatched. This CDR3 has 15 amino acids. Looked up from germline, CDR1 is MDHEN and CDR2 is SYDVKM. CDR3 residues: CASSFDRDSTDTQYF. The CDR3 DNA reads as TGTGCCAGCAGTTTTGACAGGGACAGCACAGATACGCAGTATTTT.

The V and J genes are TRBV7-3 and TRBJ1-5; D is undetermined. CDR1 SGHTA and CDR2 FQGTGA come from the germline V gene. The CDR3 consists of 16 residues. With 8 bases removed from V and 7 bases from J, the gap between germline ends came to 24 bases. This chain's CDR3 is CASGNRHGIQKQPQHF. The CDR3 region has the DNA TGTGCCAGCGGAAATCGACACGGGATCCAGAAACAGCCCCAGCATTTT.

The chain uses TRBV27 and TRBJ2-2, with D uncertain. Germline CDR1 MNHEY, CDR2 SMNVEV (reference sequence). The V end lost 5 bases, the J end lost 4 bases, and 11 bases lay between the germline ends. CDR3 length: 14 residues. CDR3: CASSPRVGTGELFF. CDR3 DNA sequence: TGTGCCAGCAGTCCCCGGGTGGGCACCGGGGAGCTGTTTTTT.

Concerning this clone itself: Germline and junction disagree at one end, which may indicate a read error. This chain's CDR3 is CASSYTFTGSSYNEQFF. The CDR3 DNA follows: TGTGCTAGCAGCTACACCTTTACGGGGAGCTCCTACAATGAGCAGTTCTTC. The chain recombines TRBV7-7 with TRBJ2-1; D is perhaps TRBD2 (5 bases). From germline, CDR1 is SSHAT and CDR2 FNYEAQ (reference sequence). This CDR3 spans 17 amino acids.

V gene TRBV11-2 combines with J gene TRBJ2-7; 9 nucleotides match TRBD2. Germline V gene sequence: CDR1 SGHAT, CDR2 FQNNGV. The CDR3 extends over 15 amino acids. J gave up 6 bases and V 5 bases, and 11 bases lay outside the gene matches. DNA of the CDR3: TGTGCCAGCAGCCCGACAGCGGGAGGTGGGGGCGAGCAGTACTTC. Encoded protein: CASSPTAGGGGEQYF.

The V and J genes are TRBV7-3 and TRBJ2-2; D is possibly TRBD2 (5 bases). V lost 4 bases and J 6 bases, leaving 12 bases between the germline ends. Looked up from germline, CDR1 is SGHTA and CDR2 is FQGTGA. This CDR3 region has 14 residues. CDR3 protein: CASSSMGGPGELFF. In DNA, the CDR3 is TGTGCCAGCAGCTCTATGGGCGGGCCCGGGGAGCTGTTTTTT. Using reference TRBV7-3 and TRBJ2-2 for the parts outside the CDR3, the full variable domain is GAGVSQTPSNKVTEKGKYVELRCDPISGHTALYWYRQSLGQGPEFLIYFQGTGAADDSGLPNDRFFAVRPEGSVSTLKIQRTERGDSAVYLCASSSMGGPGELFFGEGSRLTVL.

The genes are TRBV14 and TRBJ1-1, with D uncertain. The CDR3 runs to 13 residues. Germline assignment: CDR1 SGHDN and CDR2 FVKESK. V lost 0 bases and J lost 1, with 3 bases in between. The CDR3 DNA reads as TGTGCCAGCAGCCAAGATCGGAACACTGAAGCTTTCTTT. This codes for CASSQDRNTEAFF. The full variable domain, with the rest looked up from reference TRBV14 and TRBJ1-1, is EAGVTQFPSHSVIEKGQTVTLRCDPISGHDNLYWYRRVMGKEIKFLLHFVKESKQDESGMPNNRFLAERTGGTYSTLKVQPAELEDSGVYFCASSQDRNTEAFFGQGTRLTVV.

The gene calls are TRBV7-8 and TRBJ1-1; no clear D. Trimming took off 1 base at V and 0 bases at J, with 6 bases between the two ends. The CDR3 consists of 14 residues. The germline gives CDR1 SGHVS, CDR2 FQNEAQ. For the CDR3, the DNA is TGTGCCAGCAGCTTAGGGCATCTGAACACTGAAGCTTTCTTT. This codes for CASSLGHLNTEAFF. The variable domain in full, with the rest retrieved from reference TRBV7-8 and TRBJ1-1, is GAGVSQSPRYKVAKRGQDVALRCDPISGHVSLFWYQQALGQGPEFLTYFQNEAQLDKSGLPSDRFFAERPEGSVSTLKIQRTQQEDSAVYLCASSLGHLNTEAFFGQGTRLTVV.

The chain is built from TRBV5-6 and TRBJ2-3; D call uncertain. The CDR3 loop spans 14 amino acids. Deletions cut 0 bases from V and 2 bases from J, with 7 bases between. CDR1 is SGHDT, CDR2 YYEEEE, per germline. The CDR3 DNA is TGTGCCAGCAGCTTGGGTAGCACCACAGATACGCAGTATTTT. Amino acids: CASSLGSTTDTQYF. Complete variable domain (other parts from reference TRBV5-6 and TRBJ2-3): DAGVTQSPTHLIKTRGQQVTLRCSPKSGHDTVSWYQQALGQGPQFIFQYYEEEERQRGNFPDRFSGHQFPNYSSELNVNALLLGDSALYLCASSLGSTTDTQYFGPGTRLTVL.

The chain couples TRBV11-2 to TRBJ2-7, with 10 bases identical to TRBD1. J was trimmed by 7 bases and V by 2 bases; bases with no gene match: 11. There are 16 residues in the CDR3. CDR1 and CDR2 (germline): SGHAT, FQNNGV. DNA of the CDR3: TGTGCCAGCAGCTTAATTTCGGACAGGGGGTTAGCAGAGCAGTACTTC. Its protein is CASSLISDRGLAEQYF.